The 25 T cell receptor beta chains reported below all come from one sample, sequenced in a study of blood T cell repertoires in COVID-19. TCRdb's table, derived via immunoSEQ multiplex PCR, lists solely in-frame clones and lacks some. The top ten hold around 12% of the sample, which has 150,000 to 200,000 clones, roughly 76% seen once. The sample consisted of peripheral blood. The source of these receptors is an elderly woman with COVID-19, enrolled during active disease.

The chain joins TRBV6-5 to TRBJ1-5, with TRBD1 identical over 8 bases. The V gene's germline CDR1 is MNHEY and CDR2 SVGAGI. The CDR3 has 15 residues. After removal of 6 bases from V and 0 bases from J, the junction contained 4 bases not matched to a gene. Here the CDR3 DNA reads TGTGCCAGCAGAAAGACAGGGGATAGCAATCAGCCCCAGCATTTT. This codes for CASRKTGDSNQPQHF.

The chain uses TRBV11-2 and TRBJ1-2, with D uncertain. V was trimmed by 7 bases and J by 8 bases, leaving 17 bases between them. From germline, CDR1 is SGHAT and CDR2 FQNNGV. The CDR3 has 13 residues. The CDR3 sequence: CASTERPRGGYTF. CDR3 DNA: TGTGCCAGCACCGAGCGCCCGCGTGGGGGCTACACCTTC.

This clone was counted only a few times. This chain links TRBV19 with TRBJ1-1, with unresolved D. The V end was cut by 5 bases, the J end by 0 bases, with 10 bases between. Germline CDR1 LNHDA, CDR2 SQIVND (reference sequence). This CDR3 comprises 14 residues. CDR3 coding DNA: TGTGCCAGTAGTGTCGGAGGGATGAACACTGAAGCTTTCTTT. Protein: CASSVGGMNTEAFF.

The chain couples TRBV5-1 to TRBJ1-4; possibly TRBD1 for D (5 bases). From germline, CDR1 is SGHRS and CDR2 YFSETQ. The CDR3 totals 13 residues. V was clipped by 4 bases and J by 5 bases, with 9 bases between them. CDR3 sequence (DNA): TGCGCCAGCAGCGCGGACATGAATGAAAAACTGTTTTTT. Its translation: CASSADMNEKLFF.

This rearrangement joins TRBV28 to TRBJ1-5; D perhaps matches TRBD1 (5 bases). This CDR3 is built from 14 residues. V shed 6 bases and J shed 3 bases, with 12 bases lying between them. Per germline, CDR1 MDHEN and CDR2 SYDVKM. CDR3 sequence reads: CASRPDSYNQPQHF. In DNA form, the CDR3 reads TGTGCCAGCAGACCAGACAGCTACAATCAGCCCCAGCATTTT. Complete variable domain (other parts from reference TRBV28 and TRBJ1-5): DVKVTQSSRYLVKRTGEKVFLECVQDMDHENMFWYRQDPGLGLRLIYFSYDVKMKEKGDIPEGYSVSREKKERFSLILESASTNQTSMYLCASRPDSYNQPQHFGDGTRLSIL.

The V call is TRBV2, the J call TRBJ2-2; weak D call: TRBD2 (6 bases). In germline, CDR1 is SNHLY, CDR2 FYNNEI. The CDR3 has 20 residues. The V end was cut by 2 bases, the J end by 0 bases, with 22 bases between. The CDR3 DNA follows: TGTGCCAGCAGTGAACTCGCGGGACCAGCAGAGACACCGAACACCGGGGAGCTGTTTTTT. Its protein product is CASSELAGPAETPNTGELFF.

As concerns this clone: The same CDR3 also results from other DNA sequences found in this sample. This chain joins TRBV19 and TRBJ1-2, with D maybe TRBD1 (5 bases). CDR1 and CDR2 from the germline V gene are LNHDA and SQIVND (reference sequence). This CDR3 spans 13 amino acids. Trimming took 4 bases from V and 8 from J, leaving 14 bases between them. The DNA of the CDR3 is TGTGCCAGTAGTAGTACGCAGGGTTCCGGCTACACCTTC. Translation gives CASSSTQGSGYTF. The complete variable domain, with remaining parts taken from reference TRBV19 and TRBJ1-2, reads DGGITQSPKYLFRKEGQNVTLSCEQNLNHDAMYWYRQDPGQGLRLIYYSQIVNDFQKGDIAEGYSVSREKKESFPLTVTSAQKNPTAFYLCASSSTQGSGYTFGSGTRLTVV.

The rearrangement uses TRBV7-9 and TRBJ2-5, with 7 bases identical to TRBD1. Per the germline V gene, CDR1 is SEHNR and CDR2 is FQNEAQ (reference sequence). This CDR3 is 14 amino acids long. Trimming at V came to 0 bases and at J to 2 bases, leaving 0 bases not matched to a gene. The CDR3 spells CASSLAQGQETQYF. DNA of the CDR3: TGTGCCAGCAGCTTAGCACAGGGGCAAGAGACCCAGTACTTC.

This clone showed up just once. The rearrangement joins TRBV5-1 to TRBJ1-1; possibly TRBD1 for D (5 bases). This CDR3 has 14 amino acids. Germline V gives CDR1 SGHRS, CDR2 YFSETQ. Trimming took 0 bases from V and 4 from J, leaving 10 bases between them. This CDR3 is CASSLARAATEAFF. CDR3 nucleotide sequence: TGCGCCAGCAGCTTGGCCAGGGCTGCCACTGAAGCTTTCTTT.

This clone was seen a few times. V is TRBV20-1 and J is TRBJ2-1; no firm D call. The CDR3 length is 11 residues. Per the germline V gene, CDR1 is DFQATT and CDR2 is SNEGSKA (reference sequence). With 8 bases removed from V and 4 bases from J, the gap between germline ends came to 9 bases. CDR3: CSFTQYNEQFF. The CDR3, as DNA: TGCAGTTTCACCCAGTACAATGAGCAGTTCTTC.

The rearrangement joins TRBV5-1 to TRBJ2-2; weak D call: TRBD1 (6 bases). V was clipped by 3 bases and J by 6 bases, with 9 bases between them. The CDR3 is 13 amino acids. CDR1 SGHRS and CDR2 YFSETQ come from the germline V gene. The CDR3 sequence: CASSSTGPGELFF. In DNA, the CDR3 is TGCGCCAGCAGCTCAACAGGGCCCGGGGAGCTGTTTTTT.

CDR3 region: CASSTPDRGHSGTEAFF. CDR3 DNA sequence: TGTGCCAGCAGTACACCGGACAGGGGGCATTCTGGCACTGAAGCTTTCTTT. The rearrangement joins TRBV6-2 or TRBV6-3 to TRBJ1-1, with 11 bases identical to TRBD1. After removal of 5 bases from V and 4 bases from J, the junction contained 12 bases not matched to a gene. This CDR3 region has 17 residues. Germline V gene lookup returns CDR1 MNHEY and CDR2 SVGEGT.

V gene TRBV10-3 combines with J gene TRBJ1-6; TRBD1 is a possible D gene (6 bases). Trimming took off 5 bases at V and 9 bases at J, with 11 bases between the two ends. Germline values: CDR1 ENHRY, CDR2 SYGVKD. This CDR3 contains 13 residues. The CDR3 loop reads CAISSAQGSPLHF. CDR3 bases: TGTGCCATCAGTAGCGCACAGGGTTCACCCCTCCACTTT.

The chain combines TRBV27 with TRBJ1-6; D unclear. The CDR3 consists of 12 residues. Per the germline V gene, CDR1 is MNHEY and CDR2 is SMNVEV (reference sequence). With 7 bases removed from V and 6 bases from J, the gap between germline ends came to 7 bases. This chain's CDR3 is CASTTANSPLHF. The DNA of the CDR3 is TGTGCCAGCACTACTGCTAATTCACCCCTCCACTTT.

This rearrangement joins TRBV3-1 (or the pseudogene TRBV3-2) to TRBJ1-2; TRBD1 aligns across 7 bases. Germline CDR1 reads LGHDT; CDR2 reads YNNKEL (reference sequence). This CDR3 region has 13 residues. V lost 2 bases to trimming and J lost 3 bases; unmatched junction nucleotides: 0. The chain's CDR3 is CASSQTGDYGYTF. The CDR3, as DNA: TGTGCCAGCAGCCAAACAGGGGACTATGGCTACACCTTC.

The chain employs TRBV7-6 and TRBJ2-1; TRBD1 aligns across 9 bases. V gave up 4 bases and J gave up 8 bases; unmatched junction bases: 21. The length of the CDR3 is 19 residues. Germline CDR1 is SGHVS and CDR2 is FNYEAQ. CDR3 bases: TGTGCCAGCAGCTCCCCCGGTTGGGTCGGGACAGGGATGTCATATGAGCAGTTCTTC. This codes for CASSSPGWVGTGMSYEQFF. The full variable domain, completed using reference TRBV7-6 and TRBJ2-1, is GAGVSQSPRYKVTKRGQDVALRCDPISGHVSLYWYRQALGQGPEFLTYFNYEAQQDKSGLPNDRFSAERPEGSISTLTIQRTEQRDSAMYRCASSSPGWVGTGMSYEQFFGPGTRLTVL.

This chain joins TRBV28 and TRBJ1-1; D remains unclear. CDR1 is MDHEN, CDR2 SYDVKM, per germline. The CDR3 length is 16 residues. V gave up 4 bases and J gave up 1 base, with 16 bases separating them. The CDR3 region has the DNA TGTGCCAGCAGTTCTGCCCGGTCCACTACGAACACTGAAGCTTTCTTT. Translating it yields CASSSARSTTNTEAFF.

This sequence joins TRBV12-3 or TRBV12-4 and TRBJ1-2, with TRBD1 as a possible D gene (6 bases). The CDR3 is 12 residues long. Trimming removed 5 bases from V and 8 bases from J, with 12 bases in between. The CDR3 DNA reads as TGTGCCAGCAGTAGCGGGGGGCTCGGCTACACCTTC. Its protein is CASSSGGLGYTF.

The gene calls are TRBV19 and TRBJ1-4, with 7 positions matching TRBD1. J lost 0 bases, V lost 6 bases, and 4 bases had no gene match. CDR3 length: 15 residues. Germline loops: CDR1 LNHDA, CDR2 SQIVND (reference sequence). The CDR3: CASRGTAATNEKLFF. CDR3 in DNA: TGTGCCAGTAGAGGGACAGCTGCAACTAATGAAAAACTGTTTTTT.

This sequence joins TRBV7-9 and TRBJ2-7, with 12 bases aligning to TRBD1. Trimming took 5 bases from V and 7 from J; bases not matched to a gene: 15. The CDR3 sequence is 17 residues long. Germline-derived CDR1 and CDR2 are SEHNR and FQNEAQ (reference sequence). In DNA, the CDR3 is TGTGCCAGCAGCCCCATCCTGGCGGGACAGGGGGCGTGGGAGCAGTACTTC. Translation gives CASSPILAGQGAWEQYF.

This chain links TRBV11-3 with TRBJ2-3, with 7 bases aligning to TRBD2. J lost 14 bases, V lost 5 bases, and 10 bases had no gene match. Germline assignment: CDR1 SGHNT and CDR2 YENEEA. The CDR3 loop spans 12 amino acids. CDR3 loop: CASSVSGGRRYF. The CDR3 DNA is TGTGCCAGCAGCGTCTCGGGGGGAAGGCGGTATTTT.

The V gene is TRBV5-6, the J gene TRBJ1-2; 8 positions match TRBD1. The trim removed 3 bases at V and 2 bases at J, leaving 9 bases unmatched. Germline CDR1 and CDR2: SGHDT and YYEEEE. The CDR3 is made up of 16 amino acids. In DNA form, the CDR3 reads TGTGCCAGCAGCTCCCTGAGGGGACAGGTCAACTATGGCTACACCTTC. The encoded protein is CASSSLRGQVNYGYTF.

The V call is TRBV4-3, the J call TRBJ1-1; D may be TRBD1 (6 bases). Trimming stripped 4 bases from V and 3 bases from J, with 18 bases between. CDR1 is LGHNA, CDR2 YSLEER, per germline. This CDR3 has 16 residues. The CDR3 protein is CASSPYNAWGHTEAFF. In nucleotides, the CDR3 is TGCGCCAGCAGCCCCTATAATGCGTGGGGGCACACTGAAGCTTTCTTT.

This rearrangement joins TRBV7-6 to TRBJ1-1, with D possibly being TRBD1 (6 bases). The CDR3 is 16 residues long. V lost 4 bases, J lost 2 bases, and 17 bases lay in between. Germline values: CDR1 SGHVS, CDR2 FNYEAQ. CDR3 nucleotide sequence: TGTGCCAGCAGCTCAACACCGGGACACCTAAACACTGAAGCTTTCTTT. This gives the protein CASSSTPGHLNTEAFF. Using reference TRBV7-6 and TRBJ1-1 for the parts outside the CDR3, the full variable domain is GAGVSQSPRYKVTKRGQDVALRCDPISGHVSLYWYRQALGQGPEFLTYFNYEAQQDKSGLPNDRFSAERPEGSISTLTIQRTEQRDSAMYRCASSSTPGHLNTEAFFGQGTRLTVV.

This chain connects TRBV6-5 to TRBJ2-7, with 12 nucleotides matching TRBD1. Per the germline V gene, CDR1 is MNHEY and CDR2 is SVGAGI. CDR3 length: 15 amino acids. J lost 5 bases, V lost 7 bases, and 9 bases had no gene match. The CDR3 nucleotides read TGTGCCAGCAAGGGAAGGGACAGGGGGCTCAACGAGCAGTACTTC. The encoded protein is CASKGRDRGLNEQYF.